This note documents a single T cell receptor (beta chain) sequence. The data originate from a study of radiotherapy plus CTLA-4 blockade in lung cancer. Generated by immunoSEQ multiplex PCR, the TCRdb table keeps only in-frame clones and is missing some. The data contain tens of thousands of clones, roughly three quarters of them singletons. The TCR originated in a human donor with non-small cell lung cancer whose response to radiotherapy plus ipilimumab could not be evaluated. This specimen was peripheral blood, taken from a patient treated with radiotherapy plus ipilimumab.

Here the CDR3 DNA reads TGCGCCAGCAGCTTTCTTCTTGCAGGGGAGAACACTGAAGCTTTCTTT. Its translation: CASSFLLAGENTEAFF. The chain is built from TRBV5-1 and TRBJ1-1; a weak D match, TRBD1 (6 bases). Trimming left V 2 bases short and J 1 base short, with 15 bases between. Germline CDR1 is SGHRS and CDR2 is YFSETQ. The CDR3 is made up of 16 amino acids.